This TCR beta chain was observed in a study of T cell repertoires in cytomegalovirus infection. Study outcomes and limitations: The cumulative frequency of public TCR beta families identified carriers of CMV plus the relevant HLA. CMV-specific HLA-C-restricted TCR beta clonotypes dominated the ex vivo response.

As for this clonotype: Its target is unknown.

TCRdb reanalysed the reads using MiXCR and keeps one entry per CDR3 protein. The table shows 350,000 to 550,000 distinct CDR3 sequences, with roughly 31% occurring only once. The CDR3 extends over 13 amino acids. Looked up from germline, CDR1 is SEHNR and CDR2 is FQNEAQ (reference sequence). V was pared by 6 bases and J by 2 bases, with 9 bases between. The TCR comes from a human donor in good health (CMV status not recorded). Some clones in this sample may be carry-over from other donors' samples. What was sequenced was PBMCs. The gene calls are TRBV7-9 and TRBJ2-3; D call uncertain. CDR3 bases: TGTGCCAGCAGTTGGCGGACCACAGATACGCAGTATTTT. It is translated as CASSWRTTDTQYF.